Following are 13 T cell receptor beta chains from one sample sequenced in a study of T cells in Graves' hyperthyroidism and ophthalmopathy (dated 2019 in TCRdb). The library relied on multiplex PCR. The listed sequencing device is Illumina HiSeq 2000. The TCR beta CDR3 regions were amplified from the RNA transcripts. A first-round RT-PCR of the TCR CDR3 used the HTBI primer set with the Qiagen OneStep RT-PCR kit. TCRdb applied fastp at Q25 and MiXCR to the public reads, then kept only in-frame beta chains. Each record represents a unique CDR3 protein, reported with the most common genes and DNA among its rows. The sample includes a few hundred thousand distinct CDR3 sequences, with about 13% observed a single time. The ten top clones hold 5.3% of the sample. Sequencing was done on a sample of blood. The receptor set was obtained from a woman aged 18-29 years with Graves' hyperthyroidism.

This chain uses TRBV24-1 with TRBJ2-1, with 11 bases lining up with TRBD1. Trimming removed 7 bases from V and 0 bases from J; junction bases left unmatched: 4. The CDR3 has 16 residues. In germline, CDR1 is KGHDR, CDR2 SFDVKD. The CDR3 region is CATSPGTGGSYNEQFF. CDR3 sequence (DNA): TGTGCCACCAGCCCGGGGACAGGGGGCTCCTACAATGAGCAGTTCTTC.

This clonotype was seen many times. The chain uses TRBV3-1 and TRBJ1-4, with TRBD1 matching 7 bases. Per the germline V gene, CDR1 is LGHDT and CDR2 is YNNKEL (reference sequence). This CDR3 region has 15 residues. V dropped 2 bases and J dropped 6; count of bases not matched to a gene: 6. The CDR3 DNA is TGTGCCAGCAGCCAAAAGGGACAGAATCATGAAAAACTGTTTTTT. Translating gives CASSQKGQNHEKLFF.

This clonotype was observed many times. This chain connects TRBV6-1 to TRBJ1-5; D call uncertain. CDR3 size: 15 residues. Trimming took 6 bases from V and 7 from J, leaving 19 bases between them. From germline, CDR1 is MNHNS and CDR2 SASEGT. This CDR3 is CASSANLGLGQPQHF. CDR3 bases: TGTGCCAGCAGCGCCAATCTGGGTTTGGGGCAGCCCCAGCATTTT.

This clonotype has a count of ten or more. The chain recombines TRBV12-3 or TRBV12-4 with TRBJ2-1, with 9 bases aligning to TRBD2. V gave up 5 bases and J gave up 0 bases; unmatched junction bases: 5. The CDR3 has 16 amino acids. CDR3 sequence: CASSLLAGFSYNEQFF. The CDR3 DNA reads TGTGCCAGCAGTCTCCTAGCGGGATTCTCCTACAATGAGCAGTTCTTC.

Of note for this clonotype: The junction departs from germline at one end; a sequencing error may be responsible. The chain combines TRBV6-1 with TRBJ1-5; 10 bases are a match to TRBD1. The CDR3 consists of 15 residues. The germline gives CDR1 MNHNS, CDR2 SASEGT. The CDR3 loop reads CASSEWDRGNRPQHF. CDR3 bases: TGTGCCAGCAGTGAATGGGACAGGGGCAATCGGCCCCAGCATTTT.

The CDR3 region is CAWLPETGVRNEQFF. The CDR3 region has the DNA TGTGCCTGGCTTCCAGAAACGGGAGTTCGAAATGAGCAGTTCTTC. The chain has TRBV30 and TRBJ2-1; D might be TRBD2 (6 bases). CDR3 length: 15 amino acids. The germline gives CDR1 GTSNPN, CDR2 SVGIG (reference sequence). V lost 5 bases and J 7 bases, leaving 21 bases between the germline ends.

This clonotype showed up many times. V gene TRBV6-6 combines with J gene TRBJ2-1, with 9 bases that match TRBD2. V trimming: 0 bases; J trimming: 8 bases; junction bases outside the gene matches: 11. This CDR3 has 17 residues. From germline, CDR1 is MNHNY and CDR2 SVGAGI (reference sequence). The CDR3 spells CASSYSGAGGPVHEQFF. Written as DNA, the CDR3 is TGTGCCAGCAGTTACTCAGGCGCGGGAGGGCCAGTCCATGAGCAGTTCTTC.

This clonotype was seen many times. The chain carries TRBV5-1 and TRBJ2-3, with 10 bases identical to TRBD2. The CDR3 runs 16 residues. Germline loops: CDR1 SGHRS, CDR2 YFSETQ. With 1 base clipped from V and 2 bases from J, the junction kept 4 bases outside the gene matches. The CDR3 here is CASSLLGLAPTDTQYF. CDR3 coding DNA: TGCGCCAGCAGCTTGTTGGGACTAGCGCCCACAGATACGCAGTATTTT.

This clonotype was seen repeatedly, ten times or more. The CDR3 nucleotides read TGTGCCAGCAGTTTAGGTATAGGCAGCTATAGCAATCAGCCCCAGCATTTT. Encoded protein: CASSLGIGSYSNQPQHF. The V and J genes are TRBV28 and TRBJ1-5; D gene unclear. CDR1 and CDR2 (germline): MDHEN, SYDVKM. Deletions cut 2 bases from V and 0 bases from J, with 14 bases between. CDR3 length: 17 amino acids.

The chain uses TRBV4-1 and TRBJ2-7; D may be TRBD2 (6 bases). V dropped 0 bases and J dropped 2 bases, with 14 bases sitting between them. Germline values: CDR1 MGHRA, CDR2 YSYEKL. The CDR3 has 16 residues. For the CDR3, the DNA is TGCGCCAGCAGCCAAGATGGCGGCGGGGTCGCCTACGAGCAGTACTTC. The encoded protein is CASSQDGGGVAYEQYF.

This clonotype showed up many times. V gene TRBV9 combines with J gene TRBJ2-7, with D unclear. V was trimmed by 0 bases and J by 0 bases, leaving 7 bases between them. The CDR3 totals 14 residues. Germline V CDR1 and CDR2: SGDLS, YYNGEE. CDR3 bases: TGTGCCAGCAGCGTAGCCAGCAACTCCTACGAGCAGTACTTC. Its translation is CASSVASNSYEQYF.

This clonotype was detected many times. The chain carries TRBV6-5 and TRBJ2-7, with 8 bases fitting TRBD1. This CDR3 region has 16 residues. V shed 0 bases and J 4 bases; nucleotides not matched to a gene: 8. Looked up from germline, CDR1 is MNHEY and CDR2 is SVGAGI. As DNA, the CDR3 is TGTGCCAGCAGTTACTCGGTCCAGGGGGCGATTTACGAGCAGTACTTC. Translation: CASSYSVQGAIYEQYF.

This clonotype was observed many times. V gene TRBV12-3 or TRBV12-4 combines with J gene TRBJ1-4; D is perhaps TRBD1 (6 bases). Trimming cost V 6 bases and J 8 bases, with 13 bases left between them. The CDR3 loop spans 13 amino acids. CDR3 sequence (DNA): TGTGCCAGCAGCGCAGGGGTGGGGGAAAAACTGTTTTTT. Translation: CASSAGVGEKLFF.